This section outlines one T cell receptor beta chain sequence together with its context. Its specificity is not known. This specimen comes from a study of blood T cells in healthy people across ages. General study findings and limits: Strongly correlated with naive T cell percentage was TCR beta diversity.

Together with a sample-barcoded 5' primer, a J-beta primer mix was included in a second PCR lasting about 6 to 11 cycles. Each cDNA molecule carried a tag from a template-switch adaptor that contained 12 random nucleotides. TCRdb processed the 5' RACE reads anew with MiXCR; each CDR3 protein has one entry. The table shows 910,000 or so distinct CDR3 sequences, with 45% to 60% occurring only once. Per germline, CDR1 LNHNV and CDR2 YYDKDF (reference sequence). Between the trimmed V and J ends, which lost 4 bases and 8 bases, there was a span of 8 bases. CDR3 length equals 12 residues. J is TRBJ1-4 and V is TRBV15; D ambiguous. The receptor was isolated from a woman aged 55-70 years in good health. Sequencing input: blood. The CDR3 nucleotides read TGTGCCACCAGCACCAGCGGGGAAAAACTGTTTTTT. Protein product: CATSTSGEKLFF.